This TCR beta chain originates from a study of T cells in tumors after PD-1 blockade. The CDR3 runs 12 residues. Germline CDR1 is GTSNPN and CDR2 is SVGIG (reference sequence). The V end lost 3 bases, the J end lost 7 bases, and 12 bases lay between the germline ends. Clones were sequenced by immunoSEQ multiplex PCR, and TCRdb holds only the in-frame ones, with some missing. The data hold several thousand clones, with approximately 78% observed a single time. The sequencing used PBMCs, collected after anti-PD-1 therapy. This TCR came from a human donor with advanced basal cell or squamous cell carcinoma (not recorded which). The V and J genes are TRBV30 and TRBJ2-5; no clear D gene. The CDR3 loop is CAWRTSPGTQYF. CDR3 DNA: TGTGCCTGGAGGACATCCCCGGGGACCCAGTACTTC.